The next 24 T cell receptor beta chains were all read from a single sample in a study of blood T cell repertoires in COVID-19. TCRdb's table, derived via immunoSEQ multiplex PCR, lists solely in-frame clones and lacks some. The table includes about 53,000 clones, 77% detected once. What was sequenced was peripheral blood. These receptors were taken from a man aged 65 to 79 with active or convalescent COVID-19.

The chain is built from TRBV4-2 and TRBJ1-6; no clear D gene. Trimming removed 4 bases at V and 4 bases at J, with 11 bases between. The CDR3 loop spans 15 amino acids. CDR1 is LGHNA, CDR2 YNFKEQ, per germline. The CDR3 region is CASSLQEGYNSPLHF. CDR3 DNA: TGTGCCAGCAGCCTCCAGGAGGGATATAATTCACCCCTCCACTTT.

The chain is built from TRBV19 and TRBJ2-2; tentative D call: TRBD2 (6 bases). From germline, CDR1 is LNHDA and CDR2 SQIVND (reference sequence). Trimming pared 4 bases from V and 1 base from J, leaving 13 bases between. The length of the CDR3 is 16 residues. This chain's CDR3 is CASSTGRRENTGELFF. The CDR3 DNA sequence: TGTGCCAGTAGTACAGGGAGGCGGGAGAACACCGGGGAGCTGTTTTTT.

CDR3 bases: TGTGCCAGCAGAGCGGGACAGGGGGGCACTGAAGCTTTCTTT. Translating gives CASRAGQGGTEAFF. The chain joins TRBV6-6 to TRBJ1-1; TRBD1 matches at 11 bases. The J segment lost 4 bases and the V segment lost 6 bases, leaving 4 bases of the junction unmatched. Germline CDR1 is MNHNY and CDR2 is SVGAGI (reference sequence). The CDR3 extends over 14 amino acids.

The chain links TRBV7-9 to TRBJ1-4; 7 nucleotides match TRBD1. Trimming cost V 5 bases and J 2 bases; bases outside gene matches: 11. The CDR3 consists of 17 residues. Germline CDR1 reads SEHNR; CDR2 reads FQNEAQ (reference sequence). The CDR3 region has the DNA TGTGCCAGCAGCGGGGCCCCCCAAGGGGGCACTAATGAAAAACTGTTTTTT. Amino acid sequence: CASSGAPQGGTNEKLFF.

This chain uses TRBV6-4 with TRBJ2-2; 9 nucleotides agree with TRBD1. The CDR3 spans 14 residues. V shed 4 bases and J 6 bases; nucleotides not matched to a gene: 3. Germline V lookup: CDR1 MRHNA, CDR2 SNTAGT. CDR3 sequence reads: CASSVRQGAGELFF. CDR3 bases: TGTGCCAGCAGTGTTCGACAGGGGGCCGGGGAGCTGTTTTTT.

This rearrangement joins TRBV27 to TRBJ2-2, with 7 bases that match TRBD1. V lost 6 bases and J lost 1; bases outside the gene matches: 5. CDR1 and CDR2 from the germline V gene are MNHEY and SMNVEV (reference sequence). This CDR3 spans 15 amino acids. DNA for the CDR3: TGTGCCAGCAGCCGGGGACAGAGGAACACCGGGGAGCTGTTTTTT. Residues: CASSRGQRNTGELFF.

A single count supports this clone. This chain connects TRBV19 to TRBJ1-1, with 9 positions matching TRBD1. Germline CDR1 and CDR2: LNHDA and SQIVND (reference sequence). This CDR3 spans 16 amino acids. The J segment lost 3 bases and the V segment lost 5 bases, leaving 10 bases of the junction unmatched. The CDR3 region has the DNA TGTGCCAGTAGTTCTACAGGGGGCCCTATACACACTGAAGCTTTCTTT. Its translation: CASSSTGGPIHTEAFF. The complete variable domain, with remaining parts taken from reference TRBV19 and TRBJ1-1, reads DGGITQSPKYLFRKEGQNVTLSCEQNLNHDAMYWYRQDPGQGLRLIYYSQIVNDFQKGDIAEGYSVSREKKESFPLTVTSAQKNPTAFYLCASSSTGGPIHTEAFFGQGTRLTVV.

V is TRBV7-8 and J is TRBJ1-2, with 7 bases matching TRBD1. J gave up 0 bases and V 5 bases, and 18 bases lay outside the gene matches. Germline CDR1 SGHVS, CDR2 FQNEAQ. The CDR3 runs to 19 residues. CDR3 sequence (DNA): TGTGCCAGCAGCCGTCAAGGGGCAGGGGGGTTCATCGCTAACTATGGCTACACCTTC. This encodes CASSRQGAGGFIANYGYTF. The variable domain in full, with the rest retrieved from reference TRBV7-8 and TRBJ1-2, is GAGVSQSPRYKVAKRGQDVALRCDPISGHVSLFWYQQALGQGPEFLTYFQNEAQLDKSGLPSDRFFAERPEGSVSTLKIQRTQQEDSAVYLCASSRQGAGGFIANYGYTFGSGTRLTVV.

The chain uses TRBV9 and TRBJ2-3; D not resolved. Germline V lookup: CDR1 SGDLS, CDR2 YYNGEE. The CDR3 is 16 residues long. Trimming took off 0 bases at V and 2 bases at J, with 13 bases between the two ends. CDR3 nucleotide sequence: TGTGCCAGCAGCGTAGAAGGCGGAACACTCACAGATACGCAGTATTTT. As protein: CASSVEGGTLTDTQYF.

This clone appeared a few times. The chain links TRBV28 to TRBJ1-2, with 7 bases matching TRBD1. Germline V gene lookup returns CDR1 MDHEN and CDR2 SYDVKM. This CDR3 spans 13 amino acids. The V and J ends lost 7 bases and 4 bases, in that order; junction bases with no gene match: 6. CDR3 protein: CASTIRDSYGYTF. The CDR3 region has the DNA TGTGCCAGCACTATCCGGGACAGCTATGGCTACACCTTC.

This chain connects TRBV5-4 to TRBJ1-2, with unresolved D. CDR1 SGHNT and CDR2 YYREEE come from the germline V gene (reference sequence). V was pared by 2 bases and J by 3 bases, with 8 bases between. The CDR3 is 13 residues long. The CDR3 spells CASSFSEDYGYTF. In DNA form, the CDR3 reads TGTGCCAGCAGCTTTTCTGAGGACTATGGCTACACCTTC.

J is TRBJ2-1 and V is TRBV24-1, with 8 bases aligning to TRBD1. This CDR3 comprises 15 residues. V lost 3 bases and J lost 4; bases outside the gene matches: 4. The germline V gene has CDR1 KGHDR and CDR2 SFDVKD. The CDR3 protein is CATSDPGQDYNEQFF. CDR3 bases: TGTGCCACCAGTGATCCGGGACAGGATTACAATGAGCAGTTCTTC.

This clone was seen ten or more times. V and J are TRBV19 and TRBJ1-5; D is uncertain. CDR3 length: 16 residues. Germline V gene data show CDR1 as LNHDA and CDR2 as SQIVND (reference sequence). V was shortened by 5 bases and J by 1 base, with 15 bases between the two germline ends. The CDR3 region has the DNA TGTGCCAGTAGTCCAGGAGCGGGGAGGAGCAATCAGCCCCAGCATTTT. It specifies CASSPGAGRSNQPQHF.

This clone has only one observation. The CDR3 here is CASSIAAGGYNEQFF. For the CDR3, the DNA is TGTGCCAGTAGTATAGCGGCGGGAGGGTACAATGAGCAGTTCTTC. This sequence joins TRBV19 and TRBJ2-1, with 9 bases identical to TRBD2. CDR1 and CDR2 from the germline V gene are LNHDA and SQIVND (reference sequence). Trimming at V came to 1 base and at J to 4 bases, leaving 2 bases not matched to a gene. The CDR3 is 15 amino acids.

The chain has TRBV4-3 and TRBJ1-6; possible D gene TRBD1, 5 bases. CDR3 length: 16 residues. CDR1 and CDR2 from the germline V gene are LGHNA and YSLEER. Trimming left V 1 base short and J 6 bases short, with 13 bases between. As DNA, the CDR3 is TGCGCCAGCAGCCAAGGCCGTGGGGGGGGTAATTCACCCCTCCACTTT. Translating gives CASSQGRGGGNSPLHF.

This chain uses TRBV18 with TRBJ2-1; D unresolved. CDR3 length: 13 amino acids. V dropped 2 bases and J dropped 5 bases, with 7 bases sitting between them. Looked up from germline, CDR1 is KGHSH and CDR2 is LQKENI. As DNA, the CDR3 is TGTGCCAGCTCACCAGCTGGAGACAATGAGCAGTTCTTC. It specifies CASSPAGDNEQFF.

The chain combines TRBV28 with TRBJ2-5; the match to TRBD1 covers 8 bases. V shed 5 bases, J shed 7 bases, and the junction held 6 bases outside the gene matches. The V gene's germline CDR1 is MDHEN and CDR2 SYDVKM. This CDR3 comprises 13 residues. This chain's CDR3 is CASSPGQGRTQYF. CDR3 DNA: TGTGCCAGCAGTCCAGGACAGGGCAGGACCCAGTACTTC. The full variable domain, in which reference TRBV28 and TRBJ2-5 provide the parts outside the CDR3, is DVKVTQSSRYLVKRTGEKVFLECVQDMDHENMFWYRQDPGLGLRLIYFSYDVKMKEKGDIPEGYSVSREKKERFSLILESASTNQTSMYLCASSPGQGRTQYFGPGTRLLVL.

The DNA for the CDR3 is TGTGCCAGCAGTGAGGGACACTTGAACACTGAAGCTTTCTTT. It encodes CASSEGHLNTEAFF. The V gene is TRBV6-1, the J gene TRBJ1-1, with a weak D call TRBD1 (6 bases). The V end lost 3 bases, the J end lost 0 bases, and 8 bases lay between the germline ends. Germline assignment: CDR1 MNHNS and CDR2 SASEGT. The length of the CDR3 is 14 residues.

This clone was detected once. The chain is built from TRBV5-1 and TRBJ2-2, with TRBD2 identical over 7 bases. Per germline, CDR1 SGHRS and CDR2 YFSETQ. The CDR3 is 16 amino acids. The junction had 9 bases not matched to a gene; V was cut back by 7 bases and J by 0 bases. This chain's CDR3 is CASSSGNQPNTGELFF. The CDR3 coding sequence is TGCGCCAGCTCCAGCGGGAACCAACCGAACACCGGGGAGCTGTTTTTT. Drawing the rest from reference TRBV5-1 and TRBJ2-2, the complete variable domain is KAGVTQTPRYLIKTRGQQVTLSCSPISGHRSVSWYQQTPGQGLQFLFEYFSETQRNKGNFPGRFSGRQFSNSRSEMNVSTLELGDSALYLCASSSGNQPNTGELFFGEGSRLTVL.

V and J are TRBV18 and TRBJ2-4; no reliable D call. The CDR3 is made up of 15 amino acids. V dropped 0 bases and J dropped 7 bases, with 13 bases sitting between them. Germline CDR1 is KGHSH and CDR2 is LQKENI. CDR3 in DNA: TGTGCCAGCTCACCACCTGGCGGCCTTGGGAACATTCAGTACTTC. Its translation is CASSPPGGLGNIQYF. The entire variable domain, with the rest obtained from reference TRBV18 and TRBJ2-4, is as follows: NAGVMQNPRHLVRRRGQEARLRCSPMKGHSHVYWYRQLPEEGLKFMVYLQKENIIDESGMPKERFSAEFPKEGPSILRIQQVVRGDSAAYFCASSPPGGLGNIQYFGAGTRLSVL.

The chain couples TRBV6-5 to TRBJ1-2; 10 positions agree with TRBD1. Germline V lookup: CDR1 MNHEY, CDR2 SVGAGI. The V gene end was trimmed by 6 bases and the J gene end by 6 bases; junction bases not matched to a gene: 7. The CDR3 is 14 residues long. This chain's CDR3 is CASRGDRGGNGYTF. The CDR3, as DNA: TGTGCCAGCAGAGGGGACAGGGGTGGGAATGGCTACACCTTC.

This chain joins TRBV6-5 and TRBJ2-1; 8 positions match TRBD2. The CDR3 has 16 amino acids. The V segment lost 0 bases and the J segment 8 bases; nucleotides outside the gene matches: 9. Germline V CDR1 and CDR2: MNHEY, SVGAGI. CDR3 DNA: TGTGCCAGCAGTTACTCCGGGACTAGGGGCTCGGATGAGCAGTTCTTC. This translates into CASSYSGTRGSDEQFF.

This clone was seen a handful of times. V and J are TRBV28 and TRBJ1-2; D remains ambiguous. In germline, CDR1 is MDHEN, CDR2 SYDVKM. The CDR3 covers 15 residues. V dropped 2 bases and J dropped 10 bases, with 20 bases sitting between them. The CDR3 region is CASSLLPHVVLNYTF. The CDR3 region has the DNA TGTGCCAGCAGTTTACTACCCCACGTAGTCCTCAACTACACCTTC.

The chain couples TRBV18 to TRBJ2-3, with a tentative D call TRBD1 (8 bases). The CDR3 is 15 residues long. Germline loops: CDR1 KGHSH, CDR2 LQKENI. Trimming shortened V by 3 bases and J by 3 bases, and 13 bases separated the two germline ends. The CDR3 is CASSPGQGGTDTQYF. The CDR3 DNA is TGTGCCAGCTCACCCGGACAGGGAGGGACAGATACGCAGTATTTT.